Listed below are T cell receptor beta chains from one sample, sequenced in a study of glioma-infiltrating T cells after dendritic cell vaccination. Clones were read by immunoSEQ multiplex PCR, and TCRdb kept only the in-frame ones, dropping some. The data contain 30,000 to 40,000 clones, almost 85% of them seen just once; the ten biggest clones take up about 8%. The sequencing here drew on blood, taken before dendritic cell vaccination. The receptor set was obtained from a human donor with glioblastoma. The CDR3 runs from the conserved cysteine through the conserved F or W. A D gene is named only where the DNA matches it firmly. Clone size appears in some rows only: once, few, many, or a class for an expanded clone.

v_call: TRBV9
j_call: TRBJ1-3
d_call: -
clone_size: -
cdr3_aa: CASSVQGGGGNTIYF
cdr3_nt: TGTGCCAGCAGCGTACAGGGAGGAGGTGGAAACACCATATATTTT

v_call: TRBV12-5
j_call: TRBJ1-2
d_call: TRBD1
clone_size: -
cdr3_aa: CASGMGQQSGGYTF
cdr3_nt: TGTGCTAGTGGTATGGGACAGCAATCTGGCGGCTACACCTTC

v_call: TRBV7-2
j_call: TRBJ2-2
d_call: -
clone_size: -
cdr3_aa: CASSPGLYTGELFF
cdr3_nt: TGTGCCAGCAGCCCGGGACTTTACACCGGGGAGCTGTTTTTT

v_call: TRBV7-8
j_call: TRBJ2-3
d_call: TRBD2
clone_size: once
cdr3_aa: CASSLALAGADTQYF
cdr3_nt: TGTGCCAGCAGCTTAGCGCTAGCGGGGGCAGATACGCAGTATTTT

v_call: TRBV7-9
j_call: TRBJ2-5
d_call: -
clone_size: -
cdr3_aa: CASGPILGAQETQYF
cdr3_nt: TGTGCCAGCGGCCCCATTCTAGGGGCCCAAGAGACCCAGTACTTC

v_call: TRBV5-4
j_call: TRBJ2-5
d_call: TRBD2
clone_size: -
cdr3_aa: CASSPGGETQYF
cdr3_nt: TGTGCCAGCAGTCCGGGGGGTGAGACCCAGTACTTC

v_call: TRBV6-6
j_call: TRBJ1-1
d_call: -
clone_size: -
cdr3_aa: CASSSPPTGMNTEAFF
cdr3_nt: TGTGCCAGCAGTTCTCCCCCCACAGGGATGAACACTGAAGCTTTCTTT

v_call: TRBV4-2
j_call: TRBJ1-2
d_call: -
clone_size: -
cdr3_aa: CASSQDWEGDGYTF
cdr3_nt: TGTGCCAGCAGCCAAGATTGGGAGGGGGATGGCTACACCTTC

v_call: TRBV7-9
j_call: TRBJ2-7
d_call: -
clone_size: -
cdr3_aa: CASSLEGPYEQYF
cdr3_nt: TGTGCCAGCAGCTTAGAGGGGCCTTACGAGCAGTACTTC

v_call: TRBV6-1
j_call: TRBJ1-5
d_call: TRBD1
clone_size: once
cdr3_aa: CASSDTGGHSNQPQHF
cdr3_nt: TGTGCCAGCAGTGATACAGGGGGCCATAGCAATCAGCCCCAGCATTTT

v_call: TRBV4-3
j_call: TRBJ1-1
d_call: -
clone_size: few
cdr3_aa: CASSQEPGEVGAEAFF
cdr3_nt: TGCGCCAGCAGCCAAGAACCGGGGGAGGTCGGTGCTGAAGCTTTCTTT

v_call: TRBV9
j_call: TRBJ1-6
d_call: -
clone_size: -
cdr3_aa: CASSGTGMLGSPLHF
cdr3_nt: TGTGCCAGCAGCGGCACCGGGATGCTGGGTTCACCCCTCCACTTT

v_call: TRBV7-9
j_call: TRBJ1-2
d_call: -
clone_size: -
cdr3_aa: CASSRGAGLDNYGYTF
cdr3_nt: TGTGCCAGCAGCAGGGGAGCAGGACTAGACAACTATGGCTACACCTTC

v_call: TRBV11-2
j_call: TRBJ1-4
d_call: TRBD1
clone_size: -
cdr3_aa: CASSLEGTGAELFF
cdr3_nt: TGTGCCAGCAGCTTAGAGGGAACAGGGGCGGAACTGTTTTTT

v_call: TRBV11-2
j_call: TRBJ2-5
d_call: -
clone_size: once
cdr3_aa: CASSLVPQETQYF
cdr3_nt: TGTGCCAGCAGCTTAGTCCCGCAAGAGACCCAGTACTTC

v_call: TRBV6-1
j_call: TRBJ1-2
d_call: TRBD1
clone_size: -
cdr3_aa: CASSATGDYGYTF
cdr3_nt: TGTGCCAGCAGTGCGACAGGGGATTATGGCTACACCTTC

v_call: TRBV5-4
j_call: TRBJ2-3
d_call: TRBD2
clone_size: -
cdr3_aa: CASSLERGGFDTQYF
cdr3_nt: TGTGCCAGCAGCTTGGAGCGGGGGGGCTTTGATACGCAGTATTTT

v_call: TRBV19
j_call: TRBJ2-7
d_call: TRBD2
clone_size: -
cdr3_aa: CASSVGLALYEQYF
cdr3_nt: TGTGCCAGTAGTGTCGGACTAGCGCTTTACGAGCAGTACTTC

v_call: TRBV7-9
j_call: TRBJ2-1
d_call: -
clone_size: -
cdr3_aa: CASSLVSTGDEQFF
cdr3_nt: TGTGCCAGCAGCTTAGTATCTACAGGCGATGAGCAGTTCTTC

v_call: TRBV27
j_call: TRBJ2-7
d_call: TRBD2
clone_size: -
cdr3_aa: CASSLSGLAGGEQYF
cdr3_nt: TGTGCCAGCAGTTTATCCGGACTAGCTGGAGGCGAGCAGTACTTC

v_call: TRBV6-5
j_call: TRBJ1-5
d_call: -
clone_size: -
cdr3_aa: CASSNPRQPQHF
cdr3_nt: TGTGCCAGCAGTAACCCTAGGCAGCCCCAGCATTTT

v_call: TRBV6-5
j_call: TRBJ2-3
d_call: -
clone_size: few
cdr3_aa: CASRHTDTQYF
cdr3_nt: TGTGCCAGCAGACACACAGATACGCAGTATTTT

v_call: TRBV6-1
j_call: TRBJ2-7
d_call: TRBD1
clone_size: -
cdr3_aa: CASSVLGQGGHEQYF
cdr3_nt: TGTGCCAGCAGTGTACTTGGACAGGGCGGTCACGAGCAGTACTTC

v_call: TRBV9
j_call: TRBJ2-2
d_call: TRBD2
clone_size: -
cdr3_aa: CASSLAGRGTGELFF
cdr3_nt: TGTGCCAGCAGCCTAGCGGGGAGGGGTACCGGGGAGCTGTTTTTT

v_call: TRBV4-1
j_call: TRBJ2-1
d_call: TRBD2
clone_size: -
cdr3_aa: CASSQGNSGVKFF
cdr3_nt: TGCGCCAGCAGCCAAGGTAATAGCGGGGTTAAGTTCTTC

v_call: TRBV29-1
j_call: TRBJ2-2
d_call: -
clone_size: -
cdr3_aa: CSVDGGSNTGELFF
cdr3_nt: TGCAGCGTTGACGGCGGTTCGAACACCGGGGAGCTGTTTTTT

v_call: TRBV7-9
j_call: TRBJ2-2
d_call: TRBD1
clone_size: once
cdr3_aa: CASKAGTGGTGELFF
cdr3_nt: TGTGCCAGCAAGGCCGGGACAGGGGGCACCGGGGAGCTGTTTTTT

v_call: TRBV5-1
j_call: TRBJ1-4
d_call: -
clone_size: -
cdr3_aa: CASSENREGLFF
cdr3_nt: TGCGCCAGCAGCGAAAACAGGGAAGGTCTGTTTTTT

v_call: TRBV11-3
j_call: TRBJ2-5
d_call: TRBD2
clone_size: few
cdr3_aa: CASSLHSGGPPPGQYF
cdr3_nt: TGTGCCAGCAGCTTACATAGCGGGGGGCCCCCTCCCGGCCAGTACTTC

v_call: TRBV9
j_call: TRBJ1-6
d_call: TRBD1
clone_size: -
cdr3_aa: CASSRTGGLSDSPLHF
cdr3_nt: TGTGCCAGCAGCCGGACAGGGGGTCTTTCGGATTCCCCCCTCCACTTT

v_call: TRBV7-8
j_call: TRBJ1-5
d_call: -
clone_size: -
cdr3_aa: CASSLARGPNQPQHF
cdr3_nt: TGTGCCAGCAGCTTAGCCCGAGGGCCCAATCAGCCCCAGCATTTT

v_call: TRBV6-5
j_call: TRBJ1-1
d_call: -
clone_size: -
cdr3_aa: CASTWPNTEAFF
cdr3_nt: TGTGCCAGCACATGGCCAAACACTGAAGCTTTCTTT

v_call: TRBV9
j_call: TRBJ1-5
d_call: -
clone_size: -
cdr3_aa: CASSVDGRSNQPQHF
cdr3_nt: TGTGCCAGCAGCGTAGATGGGCGTAGCAATCAGCCCCAGCATTTT